This T cell receptor beta chain was found in a study of response to subunit inactivated influenza vaccine. Regarding the study as a whole: T cells newly recruited by each seasonal influenza vaccination are few, the authors suggested.

Each CDR3 protein gets one entry after TCRdb re-called the RT-PCR reads with MiXCR. This table holds 500,000 to 550,000 distinct CDR3 sequences, 7.6% found once. The CDR3 consists of 15 residues. Trimming cost V 4 bases and J 0 bases, with 13 bases left between them. From germline, CDR1 is SGHAT and CDR2 FQNNGV. This clonotype was observed many times. Its antigen is as yet unknown. This specimen was PBMCs from blood, taken around 2 years after vaccination. This clonotype was sampled from a man aged 45-69 years who received an inactivated influenza vaccine. This chain links TRBV11-2 with TRBJ2-7; tentative D call: TRBD1 (5 bases). This CDR3 reads CASSSGRVLSYEQYF. The CDR3 bases are TGTGCCAGCAGCTCCGGCAGGGTCCTCTCCTACGAGCAGTACTTC.